This note documents a single TCR beta chain sequence. Here immunoSEQ multiplex PCR was the method, and the copy in TCRdb shows in-frame clones only, minus some. The sample shows some 150,000 clones, 85% to 90% of them seen only once. This CDR3 comprises 14 residues. The V gene's germline CDR1 is SNHLY and CDR2 FYNNEI. V was clipped by 5 bases and J by 6 bases; unmatched bases: 4. These data are taken from a study of blood T cell repertoires in COVID-19. Study-level information: Acute-phase and convalescent COVID-19 samples originated in the United States, Italy and Spain. T cells, B-cell-depleted T cells, or PBMCs provided the cDNA or gDNA that served as material.

Sequenced: peripheral blood. The source is a woman aged 60-75 years with acute or convalescent COVID-19. J is TRBJ2-1 and V is TRBV2; TRBD2 agrees at 10 bases. CDR3 DNA: TGTGCCAGCAGTTTACGGACTAGCGGCAATGAGCAGTTCTTC. It encodes CASSLRTSGNEQFF.